This entry concerns a single T cell receptor beta chain. Its antigen is unknown. These data come from a study of T cell responses to AZD1222 COVID-19 vaccine. Clones were read by immunoSEQ multiplex PCR, and TCRdb kept only the in-frame ones, dropping some. Among about 92,000 clones listed, about 89% were seen once. Whole-study findings and limits: At baseline, just a handful of AZD1222 recipients tested seropositive. Donors were largely white British and mainly female; clonal diversity was possibly underestimated. Across the whole spike, CD4 TCRs peaked at regions 160-218 and 743-854.

Trimming stripped 1 base from V and 5 bases from J, with 18 bases between. Per germline, CDR1 SGHNT and CDR2 YYREEE (reference sequence). This CDR3 region has 16 residues. Sequencing was performed on peripheral blood, taken on day 0 of AZD1222 vaccination. This rearrangement joins TRBV5-4 to TRBJ1-2; TRBD1 is a possible D gene (6 bases). The source is an adult in good health. The CDR3 nucleotides are TGTGCCAGCAGCTTGTCACAGGGAAGTGAGGGGTATGGCTACACCTTC. Amino acids: CASSLSQGSEGYGYTF. The full variable domain, its missing parts supplied by reference TRBV5-4 and TRBJ1-2, is ETGVTQSPTHLIKTRGQQVTLRCSSQSGHNTVSWYQQALGQGPQFIFQYYREEENGRGNFPPRFSGLQFPNYSSELNVNALELDDSALYLCASSLSQGSEGYGYTFGSGTRLTVV.